This T cell receptor beta chain was sequenced for a study of control samples from healthy donors and cancer patients. CDR1 is SGHAT and CDR2 is FQNNGV in the germline V gene. V was pared by 6 bases and J by 2 bases, with 7 bases of the junction left unmatched. The CDR3 spans 15 residues. Only in-frame clones appear in the TCRdb table, and some are missing; sequencing was by immunoSEQ multiplex PCR. The data hold just over 150,000 clones, with roughly 90% observed a single time. The chain couples TRBV11-2 to TRBJ2-7; TRBD2 aligns across 10 bases. The sample consisted of blood. This TCR derives from a man aged 25 to 45 in good health. The CDR3 loop is CASSPGLAATYEQYF. The DNA of the CDR3 is TGTGCCAGCAGTCCCGGACTAGCGGCGACCTACGAGCAGTACTTC.